This TCR beta chain was documented in a study of blood T cell dynamics during melanoma immunotherapy. Study as a whole: Metastatic melanoma patients received first-line pembrolizumab or nivolumab plus ipilimumab.

Germline CDR1 reads MNHEY; CDR2 reads SMNVEV (reference sequence). This CDR3 has 14 amino acids. Trimming left V 0 bases short and J 4 bases short, with 7 bases between. This table comes from immunoSEQ multiplex PCR, and its TCRdb copy is limited to in-frame clones, with some not included. The profile shows some 13,000 clones, roughly nine tenths of them singletons. Time point noted: pre-treatment baseline. The V gene is TRBV27, the J gene TRBJ2-1; weak D call: TRBD2 (5 bases). The sample in question was effector memory CD8+ T cells from blood, obtained from a patient treated with checkpoint blockade. The receptor was isolated from a human donor with melanoma. The DNA for the CDR3 is TGTGCCAGCAGTTTATCCGGGGTTTACAATGAGCAGTTCTTC. This encodes CASSLSGVYNEQFF.